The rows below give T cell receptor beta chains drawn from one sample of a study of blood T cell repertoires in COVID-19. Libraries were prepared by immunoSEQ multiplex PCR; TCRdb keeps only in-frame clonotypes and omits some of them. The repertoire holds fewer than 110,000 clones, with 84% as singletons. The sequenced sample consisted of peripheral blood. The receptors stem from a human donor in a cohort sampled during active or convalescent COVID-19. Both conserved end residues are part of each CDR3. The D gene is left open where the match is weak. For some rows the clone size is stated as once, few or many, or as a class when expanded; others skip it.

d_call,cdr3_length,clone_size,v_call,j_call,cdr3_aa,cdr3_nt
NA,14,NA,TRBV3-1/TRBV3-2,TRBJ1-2,CASSPRAGDVGYTF,TGTGCCAGCAGCCCCCGGGCAGGGGACGTTGGCTACACCTTC
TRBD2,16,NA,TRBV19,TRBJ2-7,CASSPRTSGGGYEQYF,TGTGCCAGTAGTCCCAGGACTAGCGGGGGAGGTTACGAGCAGTACTTC
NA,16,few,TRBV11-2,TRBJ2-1,CASSPVRGRFYNEQFF,TGTGCCAGCAGCCCCGTTCGAGGGAGATTCTACAATGAGCAGTTCTTC
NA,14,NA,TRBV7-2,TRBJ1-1,CASSWRGPNTEAFF,TGTGCCAGCAGCTGGCGGGGACCGAACACTGAAGCTTTCTTT
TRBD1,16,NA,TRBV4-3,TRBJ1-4,CASSLGQGEANEKLFF,TGCGCCAGCAGCCTGGGACAGGGGGAAGCTAATGAAAAACTGTTTTTT
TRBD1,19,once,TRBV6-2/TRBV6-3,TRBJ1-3,CASSYSTRQGMSSGNTIYF,TGTGCCAGCAGTTACTCCACACGACAGGGGATGAGCTCTGGAAACACCATATATTTT
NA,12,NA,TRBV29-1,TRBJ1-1,CSARRANTEAFF,TGCAGCGCCCGCAGGGCGAACACTGAAGCTTTCTTT
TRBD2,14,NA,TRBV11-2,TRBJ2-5,CASSPIAGGQTQYF,TGTGCCAGCAGCCCCATAGCGGGGGGACAGACCCAGTACTTC
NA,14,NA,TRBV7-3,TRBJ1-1,CASSPGHPNTEAFF,TGTGCCAGCAGCCCGGGACACCCGAACACTGAAGCTTTCTTT
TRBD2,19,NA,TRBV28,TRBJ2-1,CASSMFRKGLAGGSGEQFF,TGTGCCAGCAGTATGTTTCGGAAGGGACTAGCGGGGGGGTCCGGTGAGCAGTTCTTC
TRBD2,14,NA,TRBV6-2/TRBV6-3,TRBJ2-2,CASSSWSGGGELFF,TGTGCCAGCAGTTCATGGTCGGGAGGCGGGGAGCTGTTTTTT
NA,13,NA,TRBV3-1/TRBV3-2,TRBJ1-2,CASSPAGFYGYTF,TGTGCCAGCAGCCCGGCGGGGTTCTATGGCTACACCTTC
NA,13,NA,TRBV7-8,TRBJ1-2,CASSVDSNYGYTF,TGTGCCAGCAGCGTTGACAGCAACTATGGCTACACCTTC
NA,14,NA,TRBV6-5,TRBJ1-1,CASSYVRIGGEAFF,TGTGCCAGCAGTTACGTCCGGATAGGGGGTGAAGCTTTCTTT
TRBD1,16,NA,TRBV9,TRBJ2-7,CASSVQGRQGIYEQYF,TGTGCCAGCAGCGTTCAAGGTCGACAGGGGATCTACGAGCAGTACTTC
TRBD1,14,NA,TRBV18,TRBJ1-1,CASSVGGRITEAFF,TGTGCCAGCTCAGTAGGGGGCCGTATAACTGAAGCTTTCTTT
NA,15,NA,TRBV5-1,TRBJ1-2,CASSLATGGAYGYTF,TGCGCCAGCAGCTTGGCGACCGGGGGGGCCTATGGCTACACCTTC
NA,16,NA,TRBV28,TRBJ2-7,CASSSPKGPSSYEQYF,TGTGCCAGCAGTTCCCCTAAGGGGCCTAGCTCCTACGAGCAGTACTTC
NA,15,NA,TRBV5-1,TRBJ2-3,CASSLRDSGSGTQYF,TGCGCCAGCAGCTTGCGGGACTCCGGTTCGGGGACGCAGTATTTT
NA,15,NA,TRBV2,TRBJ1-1,CASSEMGGDKQGAFF,TGTGCCAGCAGTGAAATGGGGGGGGACAAGCAAGGCGCTTTCTTT
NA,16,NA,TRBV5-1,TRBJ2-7,CASSLGGRSSSYEQYF,TGCGCCAGCAGCTTGGGAGGGAGGTCTAGCTCCTACGAGCAGTACTTC
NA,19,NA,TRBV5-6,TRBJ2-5,CASSGGGGPLAQAWETQYF,TGTGCCAGCAGCGGGGGGGGCGGGCCCCTCGCTCAGGCCTGGGAGACCCAGTACTTC
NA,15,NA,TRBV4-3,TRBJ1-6,CASSHYQDSNSPLHF,TGCGCCAGCAGCCATTACCAGGATTCAAATTCACCCCTCCACTTT
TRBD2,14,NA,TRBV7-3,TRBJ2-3,CASSLLAGTDTQYF,TGTGCCAGCAGCTTACTAGCGGGCACAGATACGCAGTATTTT
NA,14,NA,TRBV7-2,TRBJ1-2,CASSLGRRYYGYTF,TGTGCCAGCAGCTTAGGCAGGCGCTACTATGGCTACACCTTC
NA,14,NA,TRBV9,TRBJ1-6,CASSVGGHNSPLHF,TGTGCCAGCAGCGTCGGTGGTCACAATTCACCCCTCCACTTT
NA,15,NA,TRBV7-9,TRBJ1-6,CASSRGQSLNSPLHF,TGTGCCAGCAGCCGTGGGCAGTCCCTCAATTCACCCCTCCACTTT